This is a list of T cell receptor beta chains from one sample in a study of high-grade serous ovarian cancer treatment subgroups. Clones were read by immunoSEQ multiplex PCR, and TCRdb kept only the in-frame ones, dropping some. The repertoire consists of around 5,700 clones, with about four fifths occurring once and the leading ten covering about 6.1%. Material for sequencing was tumor tissue. Receptors originate from a human donor with high-grade serous ovarian cancer. Both conserved end residues are part of each CDR3. A D gene is named only where the DNA matches it firmly. Rows give clone size only sometimes, using once, few, many, or a class for an expanded clone.

abundance: -
len: 14
j_gene: TRBJ2-1
v_gene: TRBV5-1
d_gene: -
CDR3nt: TGCGCCAGCAGGTTGGAGGCGGAGTACAATGAGCAGTTCTTC
CDR3aa: CASRLEAEYNEQFF

abundance: -
len: 15
j_gene: TRBJ1-2
v_gene: TRBV6-4
d_gene: -
CDR3nt: TGTGCCAGCACTCCTTCTGGAACAGGGTTGTATGGCTACACCTTC
CDR3aa: CASTPSGTGLYGYTF

abundance: -
len: 16
j_gene: TRBJ2-2
v_gene: TRBV7-9
d_gene: TRBD2
CDR3nt: TGTGCCAGCAGCTCCCCGGGGGGACCGGACACCGGGGAGCTGTTTTTT
CDR3aa: CASSSPGGPDTGELFF

abundance: -
len: 15
j_gene: TRBJ2-7
v_gene: TRBV7-2
d_gene: -
CDR3nt: TGTGCCAGCAGCTTAGTCAGCCATACGACCTACGAGCAGTACTTC
CDR3aa: CASSLVSHTTYEQYF

abundance: few
len: 15
j_gene: TRBJ2-2
v_gene: TRBV30
d_gene: -
CDR3nt: TGTGCCTGGAGTGTACGTAAGGGATCAAACGGGGAGCTGTTTTTT
CDR3aa: CAWSVRKGSNGELFF

abundance: -
len: 16
j_gene: TRBJ2-2
v_gene: TRBV19
d_gene: TRBD1
CDR3nt: TGTGCCAGTAGTTTACCGACAGGGATTTATACCGGGGAGCTGTTTTTT
CDR3aa: CASSLPTGIYTGELFF

abundance: -
len: 16
j_gene: TRBJ1-4
v_gene: TRBV14
d_gene: -
CDR3nt: TGTGCCAGCAGCCTGATGGGGGGGATGCATAATGAAAAACTGTTTTTT
CDR3aa: CASSLMGGMHNEKLFF

abundance: once
len: 18
j_gene: TRBJ1-5
v_gene: TRBV21-1
d_gene: -
CDR3nt: TGTGCCAGCAGCAAGATGGGACAGGGCGGGCTTAGTCATCAGCCCCAGCATTTT
CDR3aa: CASSKMGQGGLSHQPQHF

abundance: once
len: 15
j_gene: TRBJ1-6
v_gene: TRBV27
d_gene: -
CDR3nt: TGTGCCAGCAGTTTAGGAGCTCTAACGGGCTCACCCCTCCACTTT
CDR3aa: CASSLGALTGSPLHF

abundance: -
len: 14
j_gene: TRBJ2-1
v_gene: TRBV9
d_gene: TRBD2
CDR3nt: TGTGCCAGCAGCGCTACGGGGGGTCAGGGTGAGCAGTTCTTC
CDR3aa: CASSATGGQGEQFF

abundance: -
len: 15
j_gene: TRBJ1-2
v_gene: TRBV7-8
d_gene: -
CDR3nt: TGTGCCAGCAGCGCATCCGGGACCGCATATGAGGGCTACACCTTC
CDR3aa: CASSASGTAYEGYTF